The 26 T cell receptor beta chains below come from one sample, sequenced in a study of T cell responses to AZD1222 COVID-19 vaccine. The repertoire was sequenced with immunoSEQ multiplex PCR; TCRdb's copy has only in-frame clones and lacks some. Among roughly 120,000 clones listed, around 85% were seen once. The material sequenced was peripheral blood, taken on day 0 of AZD1222 vaccination. Receptors originate from an adult in good health.

V is TRBV28 and J is TRBJ1-4; 7 nucleotides line up with TRBD1. Trimming at V came to 7 bases and at J to 10 bases, leaving 21 bases not matched to a gene. The CDR3 is 17 amino acids. CDR1 is MDHEN and CDR2 is SYDVKM in the germline V gene. The CDR3 DNA reads TGTGCCAGCACATCCGGGACAGTTGGAGTTAAGTTTGGAAAACTGTTTTTT. It yields the protein CASTSGTVGVKFGKLFF.

This clone was seen a single time. J is TRBJ1-1 and V is TRBV7-2; TRBD1 matches at 7 bases. The CDR3 is 15 residues long. Germline V gene data show CDR1 as SGHTA and CDR2 as FQGNSA. V lost 4 bases to trimming and J lost 3 bases; unmatched junction nucleotides: 8. Here the CDR3 reads CASSSRWQGDTEAFF. CDR3 nucleotides: TGTGCCAGCAGCTCCCGCTGGCAGGGGGACACTGAAGCTTTCTTT.

The chain carries TRBV24-1 and TRBJ1-2, with TRBD1 matching over 10 bases. The CDR3 loop spans 17 amino acids. The germline gives CDR1 KGHDR, CDR2 SFDVKD. V lost 2 bases to trimming and J lost 7 bases; unmatched junction nucleotides: 12. The CDR3 DNA is TGTGCCACCAGTGATTGGACCGGGACAGGGGATTCGGGTGGCTACACCTTC. Protein product: CATSDWTGTGDSGGYTF.

V usage is TRBV5-5 and J usage is TRBJ2-3; TRBD2 matches 8 bases. Trimming at V came to 0 bases and at J to 3 bases, leaving 3 bases not matched to a gene. Germline values: CDR1 SGHKS, CDR2 YYEKEE (reference sequence). This CDR3 spans 15 amino acids. CDR3 protein: CASSLVGLETDTQYF. The CDR3 DNA sequence: TGTGCCAGCAGCTTGGTGGGACTAGAAACAGATACGCAGTATTTT. The entire variable domain, with the rest obtained from reference TRBV5-5 and TRBJ2-3, is as follows: DAGVTQSPTHLIKTRGQQVTLRCSPISGHKSVSWYQQVLGQGPQFIFQYYEKEERGRGNFPDRFSARQFPNYSSELNVNALLLGDSALYLCASSLVGLETDTQYFGPGTRLTVL.

This sequence joins TRBV5-4 and TRBJ1-1, with D tentatively TRBD1 (6 bases). Germline V gene data show CDR1 as SGHNT and CDR2 as YYREEE (reference sequence). This CDR3 is 14 amino acids long. V lost 4 bases, J lost 7 bases, and 17 bases lay in between. CDR3 sequence: CASSPIWGGREAFF. In DNA, the CDR3 is TGTGCCAGCAGCCCCATATGGGGGGGCCGTGAAGCTTTCTTT.

The chain links TRBV7-9 to TRBJ2-3, with a weak D call TRBD2 (5 bases). This CDR3 contains 14 residues. The germline gives CDR1 SEHNR, CDR2 FQNEAQ (reference sequence). Between the trimmed V and J ends, which lost 2 bases and 4 bases, there was a span of 10 bases. CDR3 nucleotide sequence: TGTGCCAGCAGCTTACGGGCGGGCGCAGATACGCAGTATTTT. This encodes CASSLRAGADTQYF.

This chain links TRBV4-1 with TRBJ2-1; no reliable D call. The CDR3 extends over 14 amino acids. Germline lookup yields CDR1 MGHRA and CDR2 YSYEKL. V lost 1 base and J 10 bases, leaving 14 bases between the germline ends. In DNA, the CDR3 is TGCGCCAGCAGCCAAGGCGTGCGTCTCGGGGAGCAGTTCTTC. Its translation: CASSQGVRLGEQFF.

The genes are TRBV6-5 and TRBJ2-5, with a weak D call TRBD2 (5 bases). The CDR3 has 15 amino acids. V was trimmed by 6 bases and J by 1 base, leaving 15 bases between them. Germline V CDR1 and CDR2: MNHEY, SVGAGI. The CDR3 coding sequence is TGTGCCAGCAGCCTCCTCCCGGGGATCCAAGAGACCCAGTACTTC. This sequence encodes CASSLLPGIQETQYF.

The chain recombines TRBV7-9 with TRBJ1-2; D not certain. V lost 3 bases and J lost 3, with 2 bases in between. The CDR3 has 11 residues. CDR1 and CDR2 from the germline V gene are SEHNR and FQNEAQ (reference sequence). CDR3: CASSLDYGYTF. The CDR3 DNA follows: TGTGCCAGCAGCTTGGACTATGGCTACACCTTC.

This clone was observed a few times. The J gene is TRBJ2-1, the V gene TRBV6-5; D tentatively reads TRBD1 or TRBD2 (6 bases each). In germline, CDR1 is MNHEY, CDR2 SVGAGI. The CDR3 is made up of 12 amino acids. The CDR3 nucleotides are TGTGCGTGTGGGGGGCTATACAATGAGCAGTTCTTC. It yields the protein CACGGLYNEQFF.

The chain carries TRBV4-2 and TRBJ2-5; tentative D call: TRBD2 (6 bases). The CDR3 runs 14 residues. Germline assignment: CDR1 LGHNA and CDR2 YNFKEQ. Deletions cut 0 bases from V and 10 bases from J, with 15 bases between. This CDR3 reads CASSQDAFGGDQYF. CDR3 nucleotides: TGTGCCAGCAGCCAAGATGCCTTCGGGGGAGACCAGTACTTC.

This chain links TRBV18 with TRBJ2-7; 16 nucleotides match TRBD2. Germline V gives CDR1 KGHSH, CDR2 LQKENI. This CDR3 is built from 18 residues. J was trimmed by 2 bases and V by 3 bases; bases with no gene match: 7. Here the CDR3 DNA reads TGTGCCAGCTCACCCCAATCTGGGACTAGCGGGGGGGCCTACGAGCAGTACTTC. Its translation is CASSPQSGTSGGAYEQYF.

The V gene is TRBV28, the J gene TRBJ1-5; D is unclear. Between the trimmed V and J ends, which lost 6 bases and 5 bases, there was a span of 14 bases. This CDR3 is 14 amino acids long. Per germline, CDR1 MDHEN and CDR2 SYDVKM. CDR3 in amino acids: CASSLRTAYQPQHF. In DNA, the CDR3 is TGTGCCAGCAGCCTTCGGACGGCCTATCAGCCCCAGCATTTT.

V gene TRBV4-1 combines with J gene TRBJ2-3; TRBD2 might be the D (6 bases). The CDR3 loop spans 16 amino acids. Trimming stripped 3 bases from V and 3 bases from J, with 16 bases between. In germline, CDR1 is MGHRA, CDR2 YSYEKL. The CDR3 nucleotides read TGCGCCAGCAGCCATGGTCGGGGGTCATGGACAGATACGCAGTATTTT. This sequence encodes CASSHGRGSWTDTQYF.

Comment on this clone: A read error may account for a junction end that differs from germline. The genes are TRBV6-1 and TRBJ2-7; 8 bases fit TRBD1. Germline assignment: CDR1 MNHNS and CDR2 SASEGT. CDR3 length equals 14 residues. This chain's CDR3 is CASSEDRGAYEQYF. DNA for the CDR3: TGTGCCAGCAGCGAAGACAGGGGAGCCTACGAGCAGTACTTC.

In its sample, this clone ranks as medium-sized. V gene TRBV11-3 combines with J gene TRBJ2-1, with D possibly being TRBD2 (6 bases). Germline V gene lookup returns CDR1 SGHNT and CDR2 YENEEA. The ends were cut back, 4 bases at V and 1 base at J, with 14 bases in the middle. The CDR3 covers 16 residues. The CDR3 region is CASSSRESGSYNEQFF. CDR3 DNA sequence: TGTGCCAGCAGCTCTCGGGAGTCCGGATCCTACAATGAGCAGTTCTTC.

The chain employs TRBV28 and TRBJ1-1; D remains unclear. CDR1 is MDHEN, CDR2 SYDVKM, per germline. The CDR3 length is 16 residues. V was trimmed by 7 bases and J by 0 bases, leaving 18 bases between them. CDR3 amino acids: CASTSPPSGLNTEAFF. The CDR3 nucleotides read TGTGCCAGCACTAGCCCCCCCAGTGGGTTGAACACTGAAGCTTTCTTT.

This chain joins TRBV6-6 and TRBJ2-6, with D tentatively TRBD1 or TRBD2 (5 bases each). There are 15 residues in the CDR3. V lost 2 bases and J 2 bases, leaving 7 bases between the germline ends. CDR1 is MNHNY and CDR2 is SVGAGI in the germline V gene (reference sequence). CDR3 residues: CASSYVGAGANVLTF. Written as DNA, the CDR3 is TGTGCCAGCAGTTACGTGGGGGCTGGGGCCAACGTCCTGACTTTC.

The V gene is TRBV6-5, the J gene TRBJ1-1; 8 bases agree with TRBD1. The germline V gene has CDR1 MNHEY and CDR2 SVGAGI. The ends lost 2 bases at V and 5 bases at J; junction bases unmatched: 4. The CDR3 consists of 14 residues. The DNA of the CDR3 is TGTGCCAGCAGTTACCGACAGGGGCGGACTGAAGCTTTCTTT. Translation gives CASSYRQGRTEAFF.

This chain links TRBV6-6 with TRBJ1-2; D gene unclear. Germline-derived CDR1 and CDR2 are MNHNY and SVGAGI (reference sequence). Trimming cost V 4 bases and J 3 bases, with 15 bases left between them. This CDR3 is 15 amino acids long. CDR3 protein: CASSSVGRTDYGYTF. CDR3 DNA sequence: TGTGCCAGCAGTTCCGTCGGTAGGACGGACTATGGCTACACCTTC.

This clone was found many times. The V and J genes are TRBV5-6 and TRBJ2-7; 7 nucleotides line up with TRBD1. CDR1 SGHDT and CDR2 YYEEEE come from the germline V gene. This CDR3 region has 14 residues. Unmatched junction bases numbered 4, after V lost 0 bases and J lost 4 bases. The DNA of the CDR3 is TGTGCCAGCAGCTTGGGAGAGGGGGCTTACGAGCAGTACTTC. Protein: CASSLGEGAYEQYF.

The chain uses TRBV14 and TRBJ2-2, with unresolved D. Trimming took off 2 bases at V and 0 bases at J, with 13 bases between the two ends. In germline, CDR1 is SGHDN, CDR2 FVKESK. The CDR3 extends over 17 amino acids. This chain's CDR3 is CASSQTRTYTNTGELFF. As DNA, the CDR3 is TGTGCCAGCAGCCAAACCAGGACGTATACGAACACCGGGGAGCTGTTTTTT.

The chain joins TRBV5-4 to TRBJ2-1; D is perhaps TRBD2 (5 bases). Germline values: CDR1 SGHNT, CDR2 YYREEE (reference sequence). The CDR3 runs 15 residues. Trimming took 2 bases from V and 4 from J, leaving 13 bases between them. CDR3 DNA: TGTGCCAGCAGCTTCGGGAAAAATAAGTACAATGAGCAGTTCTTC. It is translated as CASSFGKNKYNEQFF.

The V and J genes are TRBV5-6 and TRBJ1-4; no definite D call. The V and J ends lost 0 bases and 8 bases respectively, with 14 bases between them. Per germline, CDR1 SGHDT and CDR2 YYEEEE. The CDR3 runs to 15 residues. CDR3 amino acids: CASSLEEGLGEKLFF. CDR3 sequence (DNA): TGTGCCAGCAGCTTGGAAGAAGGGCTTGGGGAAAAACTGTTTTTT.

This clone has a single count. The chain combines TRBV6-5 with TRBJ1-2; D not certain. The CDR3 spans 13 residues. Germline V CDR1 and CDR2: MNHEY, SVGAGI. V gave up 5 bases and J gave up 4 bases, with 11 bases separating them. In nucleotides, the CDR3 is TGTGCCAGCAGTACCCATTCAAGCTATGGCTACACCTTC. Translating gives CASSTHSSYGYTF.

The chain carries TRBV27 and TRBJ1-6; 8 bases fit TRBD1. The CDR3 consists of 13 residues. V lost 5 bases to trimming and J lost 9 bases; unmatched junction nucleotides: 3. CDR1 is MNHEY, CDR2 SMNVEV, per germline (reference sequence). The CDR3 reads CASSPGGVSPLHF. The CDR3 nucleotides are TGTGCCAGCAGTCCAGGGGGCGTTTCACCCCTCCACTTT.